This is a list of T cell receptor beta chains from one sample in a study of cytomegalovirus exposure and HLA in healthy donors. The protocol was immunoSEQ multiplex PCR, while the TCRdb copy is restricted to in-frame clones and leaves out a portion. This table has some 170,000 clones, approximately 80% appearing once. Source material: PBMCs. These receptors all come from a woman aged 45-60 years in good health and CMV-seronegative. Each CDR3 is given with its conserved first and last residue. The D gene is left open where the match is weak. Some rows have no size entry. The others give once, few or many, or a class for an expanded clone.

cdr3_aa	cdr3_nt	j_call	v_call	d_call	clone_size
CASSKEWSGITDTQYF	TGTGCCAGCAGCAAAGAGTGGTCGGGGATCACAGATACGCAGTATTTT	TRBJ2-3	TRBV21-1	.	.
CSSSRTGIEGEQYF	TGTTCCAGCAGCCGAACGGGGATCGAGGGCGAGCAGTACTTC	TRBJ2-7	TRBV7-9	.	.
CASSPLPRDNTDTQYF	TGTGCCAGCAGTCCACTCCCCCGGGACAACACAGATACGCAGTATTTT	TRBJ2-3	TRBV28	.	.
CASSQVRGGQGAAGELFF	TGCGCCAGCAGCCAAGTACGGGGGGGACAGGGGGCAGCCGGGGAGCTGTTTTTT	TRBJ2-2	TRBV4-1	TRBD1	.
CASSLAPGYSPYEQYF	TGCGCCAGCAGCTTGGCCCCCGGGTATTCCCCCTACGAGCAGTACTTC	TRBJ2-7	TRBV5-1	.	few
CASSPGTRGSGEQFF	TGTGCCAGCAGTCCCGGGACTAGGGGTAGTGGTGAGCAGTTCTTC	TRBJ2-1	TRBV9	TRBD2	.
CASSLSRGAQETQYF	TGTGCCAGCAGCTTATCGCGGGGTGCTCAAGAGACCCAGTACTTC	TRBJ2-5	TRBV7-9	.	.
CSVDSQGSYEQYF	TGCAGCGTTGACTCGCAGGGTTCCTACGAGCAGTACTTC	TRBJ2-7	TRBV29-1	.	.
CASSFRQGAYSNYGYTF	TGTGCCAGCAGCTTTCGACAGGGGGCGTATTCGAACTATGGCTACACCTTC	TRBJ1-2	TRBV5-6	TRBD1	.
CASSPETGGYEQFF	TGTGCCAGCTCACCCGAGACAGGGGGCTATGAGCAGTTCTTC	TRBJ2-1	TRBV18	TRBD1	.
CASSPRRGQMNTEAFF	TGTGCCAGCAGTCCTCGGAGAGGACAGATGAACACTGAAGCTTTCTTT	TRBJ1-1	TRBV27	.	few
CASSLDTSGGLNEQFF	TGTGCCAGCAGCTTAGATACCAGCGGGGGGCTCAATGAGCAGTTCTTC	TRBJ2-1	TRBV7-9	TRBD2	.
CASSERDISYEQYF	TGTGCCAGCAGTGAAAGGGACATTTCCTACGAGCAGTACTTC	TRBJ2-7	TRBV2	.	.
CASSFQGTDTQYF	TGTGCCAGCAGCTTTCAGGGGACCGATACGCAGTATTTT	TRBJ2-3	TRBV5-4	.	.
CASSLVGQGLYGYTF	TGTGCCAGCAGCTTGGTGGGACAGGGGCTCTATGGCTACACCTTC	TRBJ1-2	TRBV5-6	TRBD1	.
CASSKHDRGDTDTQYF	TGTGCCAGCAGCAAACATGACAGGGGGGATACAGATACGCAGTATTTT	TRBJ2-3	TRBV21-1	.	once
CASTSPGTGNTEQFF	TGTGCCAGCACCTCCCCCGGGACAGGGAACACTGAGCAGTTCTTC	TRBJ2-1	TRBV27	TRBD1	.
CASSLSLFSEQFF	TGTGCCAGCAGCTTATCTCTCTTCTCTGAGCAGTTCTTC	TRBJ2-1	TRBV7-8	.	once
CASRTEDRNTGELFF	TGTGCCAGCAGGACTGAAGACAGGAACACCGGGGAGCTGTTTTTT	TRBJ2-2	TRBV5-8	.	.
CASSLNSENTEAFF	TGTGCCAGCAGTTTAAACAGTGAAAACACTGAAGCTTTCTTT	TRBJ1-1	TRBV28	.	.
CASSIFRDSWNTEAFF	TGTGCCAGTAGTATATTCCGGGACAGCTGGAACACTGAAGCTTTCTTT	TRBJ1-1	TRBV19	TRBD1	.
CASSVRQGEKLFF	TGTGCCAGCAGCGTTCGACAAGGAGAAAAACTGTTTTTT	TRBJ1-4	TRBV9	.	.
CSSSLDGARTGELFF	TGTTCCAGCAGCTTAGATGGGGCCAGAACCGGGGAGCTGTTTTTT	TRBJ2-2	TRBV7-9	.	.
CASSLGFGGVNTEAFF	TGTGCCAGCAGCTTGGGGTTTGGGGGGGTGAACACTGAAGCTTTCTTT	TRBJ1-1	TRBV5-6	.	many
CASSLGRSSYEQYF	TGTGCCAGCAGCTTGGGAAGGAGCTCCTACGAGCAGTACTTC	TRBJ2-7	TRBV5-6	.	.
CSVRSVEGNTEAFF	TGCAGCGTTCGGTCGGTCGAGGGAAACACTGAAGCTTTCTTT	TRBJ1-1	TRBV29-1	.	few
CASSPSGKGGTYEQYF	TGTGCCAGCAGTCCGAGCGGAAAAGGGGGTACCTACGAGCAGTACTTC	TRBJ2-7	TRBV28	.	.
CASSLEGALYEQYF	TGTGCCAGCAGCTTAGAGGGGGCCCTATACGAGCAGTACTTC	TRBJ2-7	TRBV7-9	TRBD1	few
CASSRQPTGGQPQHF	TGTGCCAGCAGTCGCCAACCGACAGGGGGACAGCCCCAGCATTTT	TRBJ1-5	TRBV6-5	TRBD1	.
CASSIGTHSNQPQHF	TGTGCCAGTAGTATCGGGACACATAGCAATCAGCCCCAGCATTTT	TRBJ1-5	TRBV19	.	once
CASSQDLGPEGRTF	TGCGCCAGCAGCCAAGACCTTGGGCCTGAGGGGAGGACCTTC	TRBJ1-2	TRBV4-3	.	.
CASSQGWTATNEKLFF	TGCGCCAGCAGCCAAGGGTGGACTGCAACTAATGAAAAACTGTTTTTT	TRBJ1-4	TRBV4-1	.	.
CASSVGTSYEQYF	TGTGCCAGCAGCGTAGGCACTTCCTACGAGCAGTACTTC	TRBJ2-7	TRBV9	.	.
CASSLNKGLAFF	TGTGCCAGCAGCTTAAATAAGGGGCTAGCTTTCTTT	TRBJ1-1	TRBV7-2	.	.
CASSLSAGGTTDTQYF	TGTGCCAGCAGCTTATCCGCGGGGGGGACCACAGATACGCAGTATTTT	TRBJ2-3	TRBV7-9	TRBD2	.
CASSFGPRRPSSYNSPLHF	TGTGCCAGCAGCTTTGGGCCCCGACGGCCCAGCTCCTATAATTCACCCCTCCACTTT	TRBJ1-6	TRBV11-2	.	.
CASSPRDRDTGELFF	TGTGCCAGCAGCCCAAGGGACAGGGACACCGGGGAGCTGTTTTTT	TRBJ2-2	TRBV7-9	TRBD1	once
CASTVIRGRQPQHF	TGTGCCAGCACAGTAATCAGAGGGAGACAGCCCCAGCATTTT	TRBJ1-5	TRBV28	.	.
CASSLRQGNSPLHF	TGTGCCAGCAGCCTAAGACAGGGGAATTCACCCCTCCACTTT	TRBJ1-6	TRBV7-2	TRBD1	.
CSSSFDGPEAFF	TGTTCCAGCAGCTTTGATGGCCCTGAAGCTTTCTTT	TRBJ1-1	TRBV7-9	.	few
CASRQGLNSEQYF	TGTGCCAGCAGGCAGGGCTTAAACTCCGAGCAGTACTTC	TRBJ2-7	TRBV6-1	.	.
CASRPPGQGLLLFLEWGYTF	TGTGCCAGCAGGCCGCCGGGACAGGGACTACTTCTATTCCTTGAGTGGGGCTACACCTTC	TRBJ1-2	TRBV6-7	TRBD1	few
CASSAGVRRDEQYF	TGTGCCAGCAGCGCCGGGGTACGGCGGGACGAGCAGTACTTC	TRBJ2-7	TRBV9	.	.
CASSPGTLYQETQYF	TGTGCCAGCAGCCCCGGGACTTTGTACCAAGAGACCCAGTACTTC	TRBJ2-5	TRBV28	.	few
CASSAARVYGYTF	TGTGCCAGCAGCGCTGCCAGGGTCTATGGCTACACCTTC	TRBJ1-2	TRBV5-6	.	.
CASVGQEYTEAFF	TGTGCCAGCGTGGGACAGGAATACACTGAAGCTTTCTTT	TRBJ1-1	TRBV21-1	.	.
CASSKGASTDTQYF	TGTGCCAGCAGCAAGGGGGCTAGCACAGATACGCAGTATTTT	TRBJ2-3	TRBV7-3	TRBD1	once
CASSFGAGSGYEQYF	TGTGCCAGCAGCTTTGGCGCTGGGAGCGGGTACGAGCAGTACTTC	TRBJ2-7	TRBV7-2	.	.
CASSSQGAINEQFF	TGTGCCAGCAGCTCACAGGGGGCGATAAATGAGCAGTTCTTC	TRBJ2-1	TRBV7-2	TRBD1	.